The source of this T cell receptor (beta chain) is a study of T cell repertoires in cytomegalovirus infection. Turning to the study itself: It was recently identified HLA-C-restricted and well-studied HLA-B-restricted CMV epitopes that the study used. Public TCR beta signatures provided an indication of both CMV infection and a matching HLA type. Notes on the study in general: Clonotypes of TCR beta that were HLA-C-restricted and CMV-specific dominated the ex vivo response. Adding up the frequency of public TCR beta families identified people who carried CMV plus the relevant HLA.

This CDR3 region has 15 residues. V was pared by 5 bases and J by 0 bases, with 13 bases between. The germline V gene encodes CDR1 MNHNY and CDR2 SVGAGI (reference sequence). MiXCR, applied by TCRdb to the reads, yields one record per CDR3 protein. The sample includes about 830,000 distinct CDR3 sequences, about 33% seen only once; the top ten take roughly 12%. About this clonotype itself: Its antigen is unknown.

The receptor was isolated from a human donor in good health (CMV status not recorded). Some clones in this sample may be carry-over from other donors' samples. V and J are TRBV6-6 and TRBJ1-2, with D maybe TRBD1 (5 bases). The sequences come from cultured CD8+ T cells from PBMCs, collected from culture after CMV antigen stimulation. CDR3 region: CASSTGTTANYGYTF. The CDR3 DNA reads as TGTGCCAGCAGTACCGGGACTACTGCTAACTATGGCTACACCTTC.